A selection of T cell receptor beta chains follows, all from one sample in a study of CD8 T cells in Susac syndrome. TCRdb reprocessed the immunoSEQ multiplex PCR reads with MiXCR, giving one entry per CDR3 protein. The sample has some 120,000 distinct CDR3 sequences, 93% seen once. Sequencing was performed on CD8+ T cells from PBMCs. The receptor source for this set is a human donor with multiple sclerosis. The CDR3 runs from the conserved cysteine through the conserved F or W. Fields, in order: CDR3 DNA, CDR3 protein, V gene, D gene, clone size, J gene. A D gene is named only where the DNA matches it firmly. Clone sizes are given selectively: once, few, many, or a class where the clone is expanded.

DNA: TGTGCCGCGGGCGCCAAGGGGACCCAGTACTTC
CDR3: CAAGAKGTQYF
V: TRBV18
D: NA
size: NA
J: TRBJ2-5

DNA: TGCAGTGCTAGAGAGCTAGCGGGCCTTGCGAGGCAGTTCTTC
CDR3: CSARELAGLARQFF
V: TRBV20-1
D: TRBD2
size: NA
J: TRBJ2-1

DNA: TGTGCCAGCAGCCCCAGGGGGCCCTACGAGCAGTACTTC
CDR3: CASSPRGPYEQYF
V: TRBV11-1
D: TRBD1
size: NA
J: TRBJ2-7

DNA: TGTGCCAGCGCTCCCGGGTACGAGCAGTACTTC
CDR3: CASAPGYEQYF
V: TRBV6-2/TRBV6-3
D: NA
size: NA
J: TRBJ2-7

DNA: TGTGCCAGCAGCCCTAGCAGTAATACGCAGTATTTT
CDR3: CASSPSSNTQYF
V: TRBV12-3/TRBV12-4
D: NA
size: NA
J: TRBJ2-3

DNA: TGTGCCAGTAAAAGCTTCAATGAGCAGTTCTTC
CDR3: CASKSFNEQFF
V: TRBV19
D: NA
size: NA
J: TRBJ2-1

DNA: TGTGCCAGCAGCTTACACCCAAGGCCTGGGGACTATGGCTACACCTTC
CDR3: CASSLHPRPGDYGYTF
V: TRBV13
D: NA
size: NA
J: TRBJ1-2

DNA: TGTGCCAGGACGGGACTAGTTAGGTACAATGAGCAGTTCTTC
CDR3: CARTGLVRYNEQFF
V: TRBV2
D: TRBD2
size: NA
J: TRBJ2-1

DNA: TGCGCCAGCAGGATTAGGAGCGGGGCATTAGATACGCAGTATTTT
CDR3: CASRIRSGALDTQYF
V: TRBV4-1
D: TRBD2
size: NA
J: TRBJ2-3

DNA: TGTGCCAGCAGGACCCGCCAAGCCCCCTACGAGCAGTACTTC
CDR3: CASRTRQAPYEQYF
V: TRBV6-2/TRBV6-3
D: NA
size: NA
J: TRBJ2-7

DNA: TGTGCCAGCGGGGACGGACCGATGAACACTGAAGCTTTCTTT
CDR3: CASGDGPMNTEAFF
V: TRBV27
D: NA
size: NA
J: TRBJ1-1

DNA: TGTGCCAGCAGTGAATCCCGGGGAGGCGCCTATAATTCACCCCTCCACTTT
CDR3: CASSESRGGAYNSPLHF
V: TRBV25-1
D: NA
size: NA
J: TRBJ1-6

DNA: TGTGCCAGCAGTTACTCTGGGGGGGCCAATCAGCCCCAGCATTTT
CDR3: CASSYSGGANQPQHF
V: TRBV6-5
D: NA
size: NA
J: TRBJ1-5

DNA: TGTGCCAGCAAAAGACAGGCCCACTATTTTGGCACCTTC
CDR3: CASKRQAHYFGTF
V: TRBV28
D: NA
size: NA
J: TRBJ1-2

DNA: TGTGCCTGGAGACAGGACTACAATGAGCAGTTCTTC
CDR3: CAWRQDYNEQFF
V: TRBV5-4
D: NA
size: NA
J: TRBJ2-1

DNA: TGTGCCAGCAGCCCCTTCGGACAGACAGCCTACGAGCAGTACTTC
CDR3: CASSPFGQTAYEQYF
V: TRBV6-2/TRBV6-3
D: NA
size: NA
J: TRBJ2-7

DNA: TGTGCCAGCAGTCCGCGACAGGAGTACTCGCAGTATTTT
CDR3: CASSPRQEYSQYF
V: TRBV12-3/TRBV12-4
D: NA
size: NA
J: TRBJ2-3

DNA: TGCGCCAGCAGCCACCCCCGGGACGTCTTCAAAAACATTCAGTACTTC
CDR3: CASSHPRDVFKNIQYF
V: TRBV4-1
D: NA
size: NA
J: TRBJ2-4

DNA: TGTGCCAGCAGTCGGATGACTAGCGGGGCAGATACGCAGTATTTT
CDR3: CASSRMTSGADTQYF
V: TRBV6-2/TRBV6-3
D: TRBD2
size: NA
J: TRBJ2-3

DNA: TGTGCCACCAGTGATTTGCCTAGCGGGAGCACAGATACGCAGTATTTT
CDR3: CATSDLPSGSTDTQYF
V: TRBV24-1
D: TRBD2
size: NA
J: TRBJ2-3

DNA: TGTGCCAGCAGTTTCAGGGGTAGTTACGAGCAGTACTTC
CDR3: CASSFRGSYEQYF
V: TRBV27
D: NA
size: few
J: TRBJ2-7

DNA: TGCGCCAGCAGCCCCACAGGGGGCTACGGCACTGAAGCTTTCTTT
CDR3: CASSPTGGYGTEAFF
V: TRBV4-1
D: TRBD1
size: NA
J: TRBJ1-1

DNA: TGTGCCAGCAGGAAAAAGACAGCTAACGAGCAGTACTTC
CDR3: CASRKKTANEQYF
V: TRBV2
D: NA
size: NA
J: TRBJ2-7

DNA: TGTGCCAGTAGTATCAGCACAGATACGCAGTATTTT
CDR3: CASSISTDTQYF
V: TRBV19
D: NA
size: once
J: TRBJ2-3

DNA: TGTGCCAGCAGCCCACGGTCCGGGACAGGGATAACCGGGGAGCTGTTTTTT
CDR3: CASSPRSGTGITGELFF
V: TRBV13
D: TRBD1
size: NA
J: TRBJ2-2

DNA: TGTGCCAGCATGAGTGCGGTTTATGGCTACACCTTC
CDR3: CASMSAVYGYTF
V: TRBV7-9
D: NA
size: NA
J: TRBJ1-2

DNA: TGCAGCGTTGAAACGGCGGATCAAACCTACAATGAGCAGTTCTTC
CDR3: CSVETADQTYNEQFF
V: TRBV29-1
D: NA
size: NA
J: TRBJ2-1

DNA: TGTGCCAGTAGGGACAGGCGAAATGGCTACACCTTC
CDR3: CASRDRRNGYTF
V: TRBV27
D: TRBD1
size: NA
J: TRBJ1-2

DNA: TGCGCCAGCAGCTTGGGGGCCCGCAATGAGCAGTTCTTC
CDR3: CASSLGARNEQFF
V: TRBV5-1
D: NA
size: NA
J: TRBJ2-1

DNA: TGTGCCAGCACCCCGACCCGTACTAGCTTTCGCGAGCAGTACTTC
CDR3: CASTPTRTSFREQYF
V: TRBV27
D: NA
size: once
J: TRBJ2-7